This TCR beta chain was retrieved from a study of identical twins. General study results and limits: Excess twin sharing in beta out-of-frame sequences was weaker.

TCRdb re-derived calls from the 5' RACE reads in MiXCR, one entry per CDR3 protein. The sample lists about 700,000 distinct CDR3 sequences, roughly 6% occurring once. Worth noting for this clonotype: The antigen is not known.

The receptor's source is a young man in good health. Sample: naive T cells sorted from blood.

CDR3 sequence (DNA): TGTGCCACCAGCAGAGACGCGGGAAGACGCACCGGGGAGCTGTTTTTT. This gives the protein CATSRDAGRRTGELFF. The V and J genes are TRBV15 and TRBJ2-2; a possible D gene is TRBD2 (6 bases). Trimming shortened V by 0 bases and J by 4 bases, and 12 bases separated the two germline ends. CDR3 length: 16 amino acids. Germline V gene lookup returns CDR1 LNHNV and CDR2 YYDKDF (reference sequence).